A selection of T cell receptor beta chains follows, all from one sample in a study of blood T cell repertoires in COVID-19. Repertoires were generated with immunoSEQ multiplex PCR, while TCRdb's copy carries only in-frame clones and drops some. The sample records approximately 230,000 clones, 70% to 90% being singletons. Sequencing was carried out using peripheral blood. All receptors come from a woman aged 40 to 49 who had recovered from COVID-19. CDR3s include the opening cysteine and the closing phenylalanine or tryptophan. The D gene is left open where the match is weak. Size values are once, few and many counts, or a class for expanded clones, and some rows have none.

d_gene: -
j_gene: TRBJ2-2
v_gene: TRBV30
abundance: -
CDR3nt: TGTGCCTGGAGTGGGGACTTGAGAGACACCGGGGAGCTGTTTTTT
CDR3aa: CAWSGDLRDTGELFF

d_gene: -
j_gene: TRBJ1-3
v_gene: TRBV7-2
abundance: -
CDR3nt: TGTGCCAGCAGCTTAGCTCCCCCACAGGGATTCTCTGGAAACACCATATATTTT
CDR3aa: CASSLAPPQGFSGNTIYF

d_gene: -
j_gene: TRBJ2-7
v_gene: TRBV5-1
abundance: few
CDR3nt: TGCGCCAGCAGCTCGTTACAGGGCACCGAGCAGTACTTC
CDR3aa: CASSSLQGTEQYF

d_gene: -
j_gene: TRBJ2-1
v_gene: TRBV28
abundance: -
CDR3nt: TGTGCCACCGGACTCCGGGCTACAAAGCAGTTCTTC
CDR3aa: CATGLRATKQFF

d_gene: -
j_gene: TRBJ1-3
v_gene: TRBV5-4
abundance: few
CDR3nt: TGTGCCAGCAGCCACAGGGATTCTGGAAACACCATATATTTT
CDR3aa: CASSHRDSGNTIYF

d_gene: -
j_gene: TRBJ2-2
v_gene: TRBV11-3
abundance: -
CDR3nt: TGTGCCAGCAGCGCCCCGAACAATGAGGGCGGGGAGCTGTTTTTT
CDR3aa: CASSAPNNEGGELFF

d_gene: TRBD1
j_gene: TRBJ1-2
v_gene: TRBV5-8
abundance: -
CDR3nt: TGTGCCAGCAGCCGGGGACAGAAGGGCTCCTATGGCTACACCTTC
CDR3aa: CASSRGQKGSYGYTF

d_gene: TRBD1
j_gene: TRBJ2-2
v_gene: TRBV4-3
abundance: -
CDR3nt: TGCGCCAGCAGTCCGGGACAGGGTGGTACCGGGGAGCTGTTTTTT
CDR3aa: CASSPGQGGTGELFF

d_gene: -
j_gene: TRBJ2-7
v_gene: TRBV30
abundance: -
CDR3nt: TGTGCCTGGAGTGCCCCCCCCACGAGTAAGCTCTACGAGCAGTACTTC
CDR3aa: CAWSAPPTSKLYEQYF

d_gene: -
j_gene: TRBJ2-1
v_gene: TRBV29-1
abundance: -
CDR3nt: TGCAGCGTTGAAGATGTAGTGGGAGCCTTGGGGAATGAGCAGTTCTTC
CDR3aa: CSVEDVVGALGNEQFF

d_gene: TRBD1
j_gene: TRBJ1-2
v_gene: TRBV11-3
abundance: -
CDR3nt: TGTGCCAGCAGCTCCGGGATGGACAGGGACTATGGCTACACCTTC
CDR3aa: CASSSGMDRDYGYTF

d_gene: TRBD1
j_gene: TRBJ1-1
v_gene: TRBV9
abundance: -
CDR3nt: TGTGCCAGCAGCGTAGGCCGAGACCTGGACAGGGGGCCGAACACTGAAGCTTTCTTT
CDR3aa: CASSVGRDLDRGPNTEAFF

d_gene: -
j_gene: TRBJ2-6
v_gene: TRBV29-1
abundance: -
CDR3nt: TGCAGCGTATACGGGTCGGGGAGGTCTGGGGCCAACGTCCTGACTTTC
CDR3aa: CSVYGSGRSGANVLTF

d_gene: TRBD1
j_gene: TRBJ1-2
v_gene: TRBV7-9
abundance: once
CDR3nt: TGTGCCAGCAGCTTAGAGCTCAGGGGGCCCTATGGCTACACCTTC
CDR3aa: CASSLELRGPYGYTF

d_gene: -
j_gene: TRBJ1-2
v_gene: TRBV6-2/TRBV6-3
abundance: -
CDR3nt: TGTGCCAGCAGTCCCAGTCTGGGCGGCTACACCTTC
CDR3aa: CASSPSLGGYTF

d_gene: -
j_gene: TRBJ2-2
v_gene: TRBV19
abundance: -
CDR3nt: TGTGCCAGTAGTACGTCGAGTGGCGGGGAGCTGTTTTTT
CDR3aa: CASSTSSGGELFF

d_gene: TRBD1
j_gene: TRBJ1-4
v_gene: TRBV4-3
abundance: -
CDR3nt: TGCGCCAGCAGCCAAGCGTATTGGACGGGACAGGGAAATGAAAAACTGTTTTTT
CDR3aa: CASSQAYWTGQGNEKLFF

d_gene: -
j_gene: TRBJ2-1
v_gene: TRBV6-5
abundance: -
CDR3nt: TGTGCCAGCAGTCCTGCAAATCGGGATGAGCAGTTCTTC
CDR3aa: CASSPANRDEQFF

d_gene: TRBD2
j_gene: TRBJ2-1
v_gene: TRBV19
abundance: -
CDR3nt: TGTGCCAGTAGTATAGGATCGGGACTAGCGGGAGGTTCCTACAATGAGCAGTTCTTC
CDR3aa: CASSIGSGLAGGSYNEQFF

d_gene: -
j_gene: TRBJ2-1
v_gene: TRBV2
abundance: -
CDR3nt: TGTGCCAGCAGTCGTTACAGGGAACCCAATGAGCAGTTCTTC
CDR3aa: CASSRYREPNEQFF

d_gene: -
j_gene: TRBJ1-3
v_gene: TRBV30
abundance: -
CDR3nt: TGTGCCTGGAGCGTCGCTCAGGTCCCACTCTCTGGAAACACCATATATTTT
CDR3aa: CAWSVAQVPLSGNTIYF

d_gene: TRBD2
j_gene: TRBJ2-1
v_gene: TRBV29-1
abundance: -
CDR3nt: TGCAGCGTCGTGGGACTAGCGGGAAGCAATGAGCAGTTCTTC
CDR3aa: CSVVGLAGSNEQFF

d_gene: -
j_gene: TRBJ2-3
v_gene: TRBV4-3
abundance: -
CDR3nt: TGCGCCAGCAGCCAAGCCTCGACAGTCACAGATACGCAGTATTTT
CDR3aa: CASSQASTVTDTQYF

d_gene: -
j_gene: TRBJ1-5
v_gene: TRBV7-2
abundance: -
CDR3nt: TGTGCCAGCAGCTTAGGGGGGGTGAGGGGATATAGCAATCAGCCCCAGCATTTT
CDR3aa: CASSLGGVRGYSNQPQHF

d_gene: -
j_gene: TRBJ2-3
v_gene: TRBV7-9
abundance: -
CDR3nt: TGTGCCAGCAGCCACCTGGCAGGGGGCACAGATACGCAGTATTTT
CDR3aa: CASSHLAGGTDTQYF

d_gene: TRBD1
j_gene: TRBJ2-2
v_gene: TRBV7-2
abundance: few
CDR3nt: TGTGCCAGCGAAAGAAGGGGGCGAGTATCCGGGGAGCTGTTTTTT
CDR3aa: CASERRGRVSGELFF

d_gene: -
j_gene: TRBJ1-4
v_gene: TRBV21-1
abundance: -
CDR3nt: TGTGCCAGCAGCAACCGGACAGGGTCAACTAATGAAAAACTGTTTTTT
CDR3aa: CASSNRTGSTNEKLFF

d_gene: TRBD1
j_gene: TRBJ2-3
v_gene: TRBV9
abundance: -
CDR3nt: TGTGCCAGCAGCACCCGGACAGGGTACACAGATACGCAGTATTTT
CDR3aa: CASSTRTGYTDTQYF

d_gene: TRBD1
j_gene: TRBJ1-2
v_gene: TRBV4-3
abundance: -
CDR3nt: TGCGCCAGCAGCCAAGATCTAGGACAGGGGGTCTATGGCTACACCTTC
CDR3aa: CASSQDLGQGVYGYTF

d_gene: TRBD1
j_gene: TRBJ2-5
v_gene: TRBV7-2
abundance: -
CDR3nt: TGTGCCAGCAGCCAAAACAGGGGGCGCACAGAGACCCAGTACTTC
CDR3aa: CASSQNRGRTETQYF

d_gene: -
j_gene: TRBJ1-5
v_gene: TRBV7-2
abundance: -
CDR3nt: TGTGCCAGCAGCTTGTCAGGGGTAGGTCAGCCCCAGCATTTT
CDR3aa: CASSLSGVGQPQHF

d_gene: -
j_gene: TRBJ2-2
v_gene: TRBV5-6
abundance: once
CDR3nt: TGTGCCAGCAGCGTCGGACTCAGGGGTGAGACCGGGGAGCTGTTTTTT
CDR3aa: CASSVGLRGETGELFF

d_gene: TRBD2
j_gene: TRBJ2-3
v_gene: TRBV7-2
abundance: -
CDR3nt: TGTGCCAGCAGCGGTTGGACTAGCGGGGCGACAGATACGCAGTATTTT
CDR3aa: CASSGWTSGATDTQYF

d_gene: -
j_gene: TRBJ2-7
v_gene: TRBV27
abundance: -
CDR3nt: TGTGCCAGCAGTCCCCGTGGAGGGGCCTACTACGAGCAGTACTTC
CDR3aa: CASSPRGGAYYEQYF

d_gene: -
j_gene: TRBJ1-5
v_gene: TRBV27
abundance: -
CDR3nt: TGTGCCAGCAGTCAGGCGGGTCAGCCCCAGCATTTT
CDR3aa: CASSQAGQPQHF

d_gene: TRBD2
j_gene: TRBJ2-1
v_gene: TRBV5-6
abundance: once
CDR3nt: TGTGCCAGCAGCTTGGCTGAAGCGGGGGACAATGAGCAGTTCTTC
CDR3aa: CASSLAEAGDNEQFF

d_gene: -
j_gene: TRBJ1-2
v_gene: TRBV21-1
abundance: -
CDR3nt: TGTGCCACCAAAGCAGGGGTCCCCTATGGCTACACCTTC
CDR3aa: CATKAGVPYGYTF

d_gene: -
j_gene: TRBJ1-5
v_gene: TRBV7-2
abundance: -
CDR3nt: TGTGCCAGCAGGCTGGAGGTGTGGCAGCCCCAGCATTTT
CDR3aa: CASRLEVWQPQHF

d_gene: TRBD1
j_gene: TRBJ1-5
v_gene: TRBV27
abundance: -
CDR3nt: TGTGCCAGCAGCAAAACAGGGGGCCCCGGTCAGCCCCAGCATTTT
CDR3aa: CASSKTGGPGQPQHF

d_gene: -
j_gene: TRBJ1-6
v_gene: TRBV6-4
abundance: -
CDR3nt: TGTGCCAGCAGTGAAACAAGGGGCGCACATTCACCCCTCCACTTT
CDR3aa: CASSETRGAHSPLHF

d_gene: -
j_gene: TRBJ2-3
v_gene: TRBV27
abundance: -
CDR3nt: TGTGCCAGCAGTAGGGGACTCCGCACAGATACGCAGTATTTT
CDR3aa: CASSRGLRTDTQYF

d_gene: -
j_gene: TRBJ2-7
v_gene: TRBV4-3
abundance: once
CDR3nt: TGCGCCAGCAGCCAAGAATCGGACAGAGTCTACGAGCAGTACTTC
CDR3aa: CASSQESDRVYEQYF

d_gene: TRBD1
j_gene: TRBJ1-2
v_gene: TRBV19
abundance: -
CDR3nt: TGTGCCAGCCACGGAGGAAGATGGAACAGGGGGCCTAACTATGGCTACACCTTC
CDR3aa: CASHGGRWNRGPNYGYTF

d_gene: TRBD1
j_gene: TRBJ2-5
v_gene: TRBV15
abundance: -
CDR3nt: TGTGCCACCAGCAGAGCGGGGACAGGGGAGACCCAGTACTTC
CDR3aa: CATSRAGTGETQYF

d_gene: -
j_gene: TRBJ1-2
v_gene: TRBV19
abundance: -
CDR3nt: TGTGCCAGTAGTTTCGCGGACTATGGCTACACCTTC
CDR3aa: CASSFADYGYTF

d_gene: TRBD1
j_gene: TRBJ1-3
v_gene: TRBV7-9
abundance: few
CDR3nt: TGTGCCAGCAGCTTTGGACAGGGGGCTGGAAACACCATATATTTT
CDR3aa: CASSFGQGAGNTIYF

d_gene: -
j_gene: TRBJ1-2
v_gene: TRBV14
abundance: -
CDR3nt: TGTGCCAGCAGCCCGGGCCGGGGGACTCGTGGCTACACCTTC
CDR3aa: CASSPGRGTRGYTF

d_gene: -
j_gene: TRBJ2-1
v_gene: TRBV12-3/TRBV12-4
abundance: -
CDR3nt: TGTGCCAGCAGCAGAACAGGGAATGAGCAGTTCTTC
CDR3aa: CASSRTGNEQFF

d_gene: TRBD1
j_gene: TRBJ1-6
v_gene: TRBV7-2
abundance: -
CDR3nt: TGTGCCAGCAGCTTAGGGACAGGGACCTCCGGTGGTAATTCACCCCTCCACTTT
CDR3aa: CASSLGTGTSGGNSPLHF

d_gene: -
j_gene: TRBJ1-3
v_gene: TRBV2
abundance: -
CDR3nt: TGTGCCAGCAGTGGACAGGTTCGAAACACCATATATTTT
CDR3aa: CASSGQVRNTIYF

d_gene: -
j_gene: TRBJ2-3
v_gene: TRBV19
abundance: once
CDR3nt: TGTGCCGGCCCACTAGGTGACTGCACAGATACGCAGTATTTT
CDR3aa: CAGPLGDCTDTQYF

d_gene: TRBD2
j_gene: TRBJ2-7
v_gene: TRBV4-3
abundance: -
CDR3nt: TGCGCCAGCAGCCAAGATTATGGGGGGGAGTCCTACGAGCAGTACTTC
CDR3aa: CASSQDYGGESYEQYF

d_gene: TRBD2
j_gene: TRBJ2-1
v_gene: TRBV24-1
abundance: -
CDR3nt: TGTGCCACCAGTGGGACTAGCGGGGGGCGCTCCTACAATGAGCAGTTCTTC
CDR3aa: CATSGTSGGRSYNEQFF

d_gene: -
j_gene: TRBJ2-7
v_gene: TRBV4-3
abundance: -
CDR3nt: TGCGCCAGCAGCCAAGAGGGTCCGAGCGGCCTCTCCTACGAGCAGTACTTC
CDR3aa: CASSQEGPSGLSYEQYF